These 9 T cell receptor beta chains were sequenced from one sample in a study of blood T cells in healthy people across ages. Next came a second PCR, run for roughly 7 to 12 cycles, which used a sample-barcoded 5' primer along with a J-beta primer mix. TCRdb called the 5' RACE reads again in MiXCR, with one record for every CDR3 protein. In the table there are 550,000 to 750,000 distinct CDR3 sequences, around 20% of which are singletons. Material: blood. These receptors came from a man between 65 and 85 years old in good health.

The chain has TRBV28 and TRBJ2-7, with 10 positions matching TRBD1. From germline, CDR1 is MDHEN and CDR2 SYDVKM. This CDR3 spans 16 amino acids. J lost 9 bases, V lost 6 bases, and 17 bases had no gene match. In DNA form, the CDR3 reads TGTGCCAGCAGCTCGGAGGAAGGGACAGGGGTTTATGGGCAGTACTTC. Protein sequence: CASSSEEGTGVYGQYF.

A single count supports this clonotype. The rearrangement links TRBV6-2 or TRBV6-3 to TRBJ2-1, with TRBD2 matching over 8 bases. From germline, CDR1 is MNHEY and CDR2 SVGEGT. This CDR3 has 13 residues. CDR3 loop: CGVRTSKINEQFF. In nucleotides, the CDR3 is TGTGGCGTTAGGACTAGCAAAATTAATGAGCAGTTCTTC.

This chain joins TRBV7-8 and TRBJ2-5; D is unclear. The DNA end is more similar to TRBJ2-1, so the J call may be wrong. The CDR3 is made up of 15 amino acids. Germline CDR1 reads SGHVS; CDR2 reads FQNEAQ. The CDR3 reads CASSLGVVEYNEQFF. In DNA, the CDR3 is TGTGCCAGCAGCTTAGGGGTAGTAGAGTACAATGAGCAGTTCTTC.

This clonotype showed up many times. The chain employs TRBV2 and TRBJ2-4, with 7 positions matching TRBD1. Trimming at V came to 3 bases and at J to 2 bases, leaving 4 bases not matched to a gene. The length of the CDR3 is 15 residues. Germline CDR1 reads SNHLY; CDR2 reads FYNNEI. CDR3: CASSDYRGTKNIQYF. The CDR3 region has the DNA TGTGCCAGCAGTGACTACAGGGGTACCAAAAACATTCAGTACTTC.

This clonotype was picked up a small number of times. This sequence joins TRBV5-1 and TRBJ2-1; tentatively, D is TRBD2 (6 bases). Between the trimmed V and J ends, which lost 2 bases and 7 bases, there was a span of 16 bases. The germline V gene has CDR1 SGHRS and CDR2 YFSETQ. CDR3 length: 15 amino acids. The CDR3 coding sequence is TGCGCCAGCAGCTTAACGGGGGAGCATAGTAATGAGCAGTTCTTC. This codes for CASSLTGEHSNEQFF. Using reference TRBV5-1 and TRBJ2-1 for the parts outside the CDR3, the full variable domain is KAGVTQTPRYLIKTRGQQVTLSCSPISGHRSVSWYQQTPGQGLQFLFEYFSETQRNKGNFPGRFSGRQFSNSRSEMNVSTLELGDSALYLCASSLTGEHSNEQFFGPGTRLTVL.

Written as DNA, the CDR3 is TGTGCCAGCAGCTTGGAAGGGAACACCTACAATGAGCAGTTCTTC. It encodes CASSLEGNTYNEQFF. This rearrangement joins TRBV5-5 to TRBJ2-1; D is ambiguous. The CDR3 has 15 residues. Between the trimmed V and J ends, which lost 0 bases and 2 bases, there was a span of 9 bases. In germline, CDR1 is SGHKS, CDR2 YYEKEE (reference sequence).

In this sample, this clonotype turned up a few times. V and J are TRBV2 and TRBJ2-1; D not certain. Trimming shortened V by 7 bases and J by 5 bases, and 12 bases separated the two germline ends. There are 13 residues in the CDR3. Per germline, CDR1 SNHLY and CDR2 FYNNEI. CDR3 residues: CASKGRADNEQFF. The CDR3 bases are TGTGCCAGCAAGGGCCGGGCCGACAATGAGCAGTTCTTC.

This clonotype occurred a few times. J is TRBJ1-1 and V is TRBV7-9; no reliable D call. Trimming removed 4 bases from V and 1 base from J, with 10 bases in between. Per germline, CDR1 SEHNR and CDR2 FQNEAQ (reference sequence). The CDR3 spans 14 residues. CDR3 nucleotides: TGTGCCAGCAGCTATTTCACAACGAACACTGAAGCTTTCTTT. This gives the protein CASSYFTTNTEAFF.

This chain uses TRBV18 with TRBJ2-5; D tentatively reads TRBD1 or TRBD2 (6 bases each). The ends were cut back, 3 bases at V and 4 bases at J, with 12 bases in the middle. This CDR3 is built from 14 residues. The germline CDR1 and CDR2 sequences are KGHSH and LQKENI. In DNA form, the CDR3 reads TGTGCCAGCTCACCTGGAGAGGGGGGAGAGACCCAGTACTTC. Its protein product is CASSPGEGGETQYF.